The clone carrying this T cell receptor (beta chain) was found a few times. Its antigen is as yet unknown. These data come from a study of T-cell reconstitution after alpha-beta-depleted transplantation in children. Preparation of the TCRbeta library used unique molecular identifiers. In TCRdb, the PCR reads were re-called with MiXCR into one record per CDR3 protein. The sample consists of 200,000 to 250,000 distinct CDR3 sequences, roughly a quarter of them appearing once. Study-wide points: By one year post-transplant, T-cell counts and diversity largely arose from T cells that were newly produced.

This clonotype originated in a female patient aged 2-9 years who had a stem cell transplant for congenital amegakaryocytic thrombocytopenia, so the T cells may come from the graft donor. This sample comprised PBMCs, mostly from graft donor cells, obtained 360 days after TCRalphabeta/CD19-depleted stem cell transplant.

The CDR3 nucleotides are TGTGCCAGAGACAGGGGACTAAACTATGGCTACACCTTC. Translation gives CARDRGLNYGYTF. This chain connects TRBV2 to TRBJ1-2; the match to TRBD1 covers 8 bases. J was trimmed by 2 bases and V by 9 bases; bases with no gene match: 5. The CDR3 has 13 residues. CDR1 is SNHLY, CDR2 FYNNEI, per germline.